These 22 T cell receptor beta chains share one sample of origin, sequenced in a study of blood T cell repertoires in COVID-19 (dated by TCRdb to about 2020). The protocol used for the library was the immunoSEQ multiplex PCR assay. Entries here come from immuneACCESS through TCRdb and include only in-frame sequences with V and J called. Some clones fail to appear in such tables; in the studies checked, an unresolved V gene covers under half of the shortfall, and the cause of the remainder is unknown. In this sample the table shows about 75,000 clones, around 72% of which occur a single time. About 2.5% of the sample goes to the ten largest clones. The material sequenced was peripheral blood. These receptors were collected from a human donor with acute or convalescent COVID-19. The donor label of this sample is uncertain.

This clone was detected only a few times. This rearrangement joins TRBV29-1 to TRBJ2-2; D remains unclear. The CDR3 covers 12 residues. The V and J ends lost 4 bases and 7 bases respectively, with 10 bases between them. CDR1 is SQVTM, CDR2 ANQGSEA, per germline. The CDR3 sequence: CSVANQVGELFF. DNA of the CDR3: TGCAGCGTTGCCAACCAGGTCGGGGAGCTGTTTTTT.

The chain recombines TRBV19 with TRBJ1-5, with 10 bases identical to TRBD1. The CDR3 is 17 residues long. With 5 bases clipped from V and 2 bases from J, the junction kept 9 bases outside the gene matches. The germline V gene encodes CDR1 LNHDA and CDR2 SQIVND (reference sequence). This CDR3 reads CASSAGTGAWGNQPQHF. CDR3 sequence (DNA): TGTGCCAGTAGTGCCGGGACAGGGGCCTGGGGCAATCAGCCCCAGCATTTT.

This sequence joins TRBV4-2 and TRBJ2-1; a weak D match, TRBD1 (6 bases). This CDR3 is 13 amino acids long. With 5 bases removed from V and 6 bases from J, the gap between germline ends came to 11 bases. Per germline, CDR1 LGHNA and CDR2 YNFKEQ. The chain's CDR3 is CASSKGERNEQFF. The CDR3 region has the DNA TGTGCCAGCAGCAAGGGGGAGCGCAATGAGCAGTTCTTC.

The gene calls are TRBV6-6 and TRBJ1-5; weak D call: TRBD1 (5 bases). The V end lost 6 bases, the J end lost 2 bases, and 14 bases lay between the germline ends. Germline V gene data show CDR1 as MNHNY and CDR2 as SVGAGI (reference sequence). The length of the CDR3 is 15 residues. DNA for the CDR3: TGTGCCAGCAGCCACTCAGGGATGGGCAATCAGCCCCAGCATTTT. Protein product: CASSHSGMGNQPQHF.

The chain recombines TRBV19 with TRBJ1-2; 7 nucleotides align to TRBD1. Per the germline V gene, CDR1 is LNHDA and CDR2 is SQIVND (reference sequence). The V gene end was trimmed by 7 bases and the J gene end by 5 bases; junction bases not matched to a gene: 10. This CDR3 comprises 14 residues. The CDR3 loop is CASTPGQVRYGYTF. In DNA, the CDR3 is TGTGCCAGTACCCCCGGACAGGTCCGTTATGGCTACACCTTC.

On this clone itself: This sample includes further DNA sequences coding for the same CDR3. This rearrangement joins TRBV18 to TRBJ2-1; 12 positions match TRBD2. Looked up from germline, CDR1 is KGHSH and CDR2 is LQKENI. V trimming: 3 bases; J trimming: 4 bases; junction bases outside the gene matches: 1. CDR3 size: 15 residues. CDR3 region: CASSPGLAGYNEQFF. CDR3 in DNA: TGTGCCAGCTCACCCGGACTAGCGGGGTACAATGAGCAGTTCTTC. The full variable domain, rest sourced from reference TRBV18 and TRBJ2-1, is NAGVMQNPRHLVRRRGQEARLRCSPMKGHSHVYWYRQLPEEGLKFMVYLQKENIIDESGMPKERFSAEFPKEGPSILRIQQVVRGDSAAYFCASSPGLAGYNEQFFGPGTRLTVL.

This clone appeared a single time. The chain is built from TRBV6-5 and TRBJ2-5, with D possibly being TRBD1 (6 bases). CDR3 length equals 12 residues. Per the germline V gene, CDR1 is MNHEY and CDR2 is SVGAGI. Deletions cut 6 bases from V and 4 bases from J, with 9 bases between. CDR3 nucleotides: TGTGCCAGCAGGACAGGAGGAGAGACCCAGTACTTC. This encodes CASRTGGETQYF.

The chain has TRBV20-1 and TRBJ2-7, with D perhaps matching TRBD1 (6 bases). Trimming pared 3 bases from V and 5 bases from J, leaving 14 bases between. The CDR3 is 13 amino acids. Germline CDR1 and CDR2: DFQATT and SNEGSKA (reference sequence). As DNA, the CDR3 is TGCAGTGCTAGTCGGGACATTTTCAACGAGCAGTACTTC. Protein sequence: CSASRDIFNEQYF.

The chain joins TRBV18 to TRBJ1-5; 9 bases agree with TRBD1. Germline CDR1 reads KGHSH; CDR2 reads LQKENI. The CDR3 covers 15 residues. After removal of 3 bases from V and 6 bases from J, the junction contained 6 bases not matched to a gene. The CDR3 nucleotides read TGTGCCAGCTCACCGCCGGGACAGGGTTTTCAGCCCCAGCATTTT. Protein product: CASSPPGQGFQPQHF. The whole variable domain, remainder taken from reference TRBV18 and TRBJ1-5, is NAGVMQNPRHLVRRRGQEARLRCSPMKGHSHVYWYRQLPEEGLKFMVYLQKENIIDESGMPKERFSAEFPKEGPSILRIQQVVRGDSAAYFCASSPPGQGFQPQHFGDGTRLSIL.

This chain's CDR3 is CASSPPGGGETQYF. CDR3 nucleotides: TGTGCCAGCAGTCCGCCGGGGGGTGGAGAGACCCAGTACTTC. The genes are TRBV11-2 and TRBJ2-5; 7 bases are a match to TRBD2. V shed 6 bases and J 4 bases; nucleotides not matched to a gene: 8. CDR1 and CDR2 from the germline V gene are SGHAT and FQNNGV. The CDR3 length is 14 residues.

The chain recombines TRBV3-1 (or the pseudogene TRBV3-2) with TRBJ1-6, with 9 bases matching TRBD1. V lost 4 bases to trimming and J lost 7 bases; unmatched junction nucleotides: 2. The CDR3 is made up of 14 amino acids. The germline gives CDR1 LGHDT, CDR2 YNNKEL (reference sequence). In DNA, the CDR3 is TGTGCCAGCAGCCCAGGACAGGGGAATTCACCCCTCCACTTT. Its protein is CASSPGQGNSPLHF.

The CDR3 reads CASSPPRDNYGYTF. Written as DNA, the CDR3 is TGTGCCAGTAGTCCACCCAGGGATAACTATGGCTACACCTTC. This chain uses TRBV19 with TRBJ1-2; D possibly corresponds to TRBD1 (5 bases). Germline-derived CDR1 and CDR2 are LNHDA and SQIVND (reference sequence). The CDR3 is 14 amino acids. V dropped 5 bases and J dropped 1 base, with 11 bases sitting between them.

The rearrangement uses TRBV7-2 and TRBJ2-5, with a weak D call TRBD1 (5 bases). Germline V gene lookup returns CDR1 SGHTA and CDR2 FQGNSA. V lost 0 bases and J lost 5, with 13 bases in between. CDR3 length equals 15 residues. The CDR3 DNA is TGTGCCAGCAGCTTAGCGAGACAGTCGTGGGAGACCCAGTACTTC. Protein product: CASSLARQSWETQYF.

The J gene is TRBJ2-3, the V gene TRBV2, with D perhaps matching TRBD2 (6 bases). Trimming removed 3 bases at V and 1 base at J, with 11 bases between. This CDR3 is 15 amino acids long. Germline V gene data show CDR1 as SNHLY and CDR2 as FYNNEI. Here the CDR3 reads CASSEGGFRTDTQYF. In DNA, the CDR3 is TGTGCCAGCAGTGAGGGGGGTTTCCGCACAGATACGCAGTATTTT.

This clone was picked up a small number of times. V and J are TRBV7-9 and TRBJ2-1; tentatively, D is TRBD1 (5 bases). Trimming shortened V by 3 bases and J by 6 bases, and 15 bases separated the two germline ends. Germline lookup yields CDR1 SEHNR and CDR2 FQNEAQ (reference sequence). CDR3 length equals 15 residues. The CDR3 is CASSFISLGPNEQFF. The CDR3 DNA sequence: TGTGCCAGCAGCTTCATTTCCCTGGGGCCCAATGAGCAGTTCTTC. The whole variable domain, filled in from reference TRBV7-9 and TRBJ2-1, reads DTGVSQNPRHKITKRGQNVTFRCDPISEHNRLYWYRQTLGQGPEFLTYFQNEAQLEKSRLLSDRFSAERPKGSFSTLEIQRTEQGDSAMYLCASSFISLGPNEQFFGPGTRLTVL.

The rearrangement uses TRBV19 and TRBJ1-5; D may be TRBD1 (6 bases). The germline V and J ends were trimmed by 1 base and 6 bases, with 13 bases remaining between them. The CDR3 contains 15 residues. CDR1 and CDR2 from the germline V gene are LNHDA and SQIVND (reference sequence). The CDR3 nucleotides read TGTGCCAGTAGTATAGTCGGGGGGGCTGCTCAGCCCCAGCATTTT. This translates into CASSIVGGAAQPQHF.

J is TRBJ2-3 and V is TRBV11-2; D not certain. In germline, CDR1 is SGHAT, CDR2 FQNNGV. Trimming removed 2 bases from V and 0 bases from J, with 9 bases in between. The CDR3 covers 15 residues. In nucleotides, the CDR3 is TGTGCCAGCAGCTTATCCCCTGTTAGCACAGATACGCAGTATTTT. Translating it yields CASSLSPVSTDTQYF. The whole variable domain, filled in from reference TRBV11-2 and TRBJ2-3, reads EAGVAQSPRYKIIEKRQSVAFWCNPISGHATLYWYQQILGQGPKLLIQFQNNGVVDDSQLPKDRFSAERLKGVDSTLKIQPAKLEDSAVYLCASSLSPVSTDTQYFGPGTRLTVL.

The J gene is TRBJ1-1, the V gene TRBV7-2; D unresolved. CDR1 and CDR2 from the germline V gene are SGHTA and FQGNSA. V lost 4 bases and J lost 1, with 7 bases in between. This CDR3 region has 13 residues. The CDR3 here is CASSSHRNTEAFF. The CDR3 region has the DNA TGTGCCAGCAGCTCGCACAGGAACACTGAAGCTTTCTTT.

The rearrangement links TRBV15 to TRBJ2-7; tentatively, D is TRBD1 (5 bases). This CDR3 is built from 13 residues. V was shortened by 5 bases and J by 4 bases, with 12 bases between the two germline ends. Germline V lookup: CDR1 LNHNV, CDR2 YYDKDF (reference sequence). This CDR3 reads CATSPVDSYEQYF. Written as DNA, the CDR3 is TGTGCCACCAGCCCTGTAGACAGTTACGAGCAGTACTTC.

The chain links TRBV7-2 to TRBJ1-5, with a possible D match to TRBD1 (5 bases). There are 15 residues in the CDR3. V lost 4 bases to trimming and J lost 7 bases, with 17 bases between them. The germline CDR1 and CDR2 sequences are SGHTA and FQGNSA. The CDR3 is CASSWTRAGKQPQHF. Written as DNA, the CDR3 is TGTGCCAGCAGCTGGACTAGGGCAGGGAAACAGCCCCAGCATTTT.

This chain uses TRBV5-1 with TRBJ2-7; 11 bases are shared with TRBD2. The germline V gene has CDR1 SGHRS and CDR2 YFSETQ. The CDR3 contains 14 residues. After removal of 3 bases from V and 3 bases from J, the junction contained 2 bases not matched to a gene. The CDR3 here is CASSSLAGGYEQYF. The CDR3, as DNA: TGCGCCAGCAGCTCCCTAGCGGGAGGCTACGAGCAGTACTTC.

CDR3 sequence reads: CASGQPSNQPQHF. CDR3 DNA sequence: TGTGCCAGCGGACAGCCTAGCAATCAGCCCCAGCATTTT. The genes are TRBV28 and TRBJ1-5; D may be TRBD1 (6 bases). The germline V gene has CDR1 MDHEN and CDR2 SYDVKM. V was cut by 8 bases and J by 0 bases, with 8 bases left in between. The CDR3 length is 13 residues.